The source of this T cell receptor beta chain is a study of blood T cells in healthy people across ages. The study, taken as a whole, reports: What prevented conclusive comparison of naive and antigen-experienced cells was that PBMCs were unsorted.

The second PCR ran about 7 to 12 cycles with a sample-barcoded 5' primer and J-beta primers. Every cDNA molecule bore a tag from a template-switch adaptor containing 12 random nucleotides. TCRdb fed the 5' RACE reads into MiXCR, producing one record per CDR3 protein. The repertoire includes roughly 500,000 distinct CDR3 sequences, about 26% of them detected once, and approximately 18% sits in the top ten. CDR3 size: 15 residues. V was trimmed by 3 bases and J by 9 bases, leaving 23 bases between them. Per the germline V gene, CDR1 is DFQATT and CDR2 is SNEGSKA (reference sequence). A few counts support this clonotype. What it binds is not known. Donors were healthy Caucasian individuals from Russia aged about 6 to 95. Every sample yielded at least 6 million isolated PBMCs.

Sequences were obtained from blood. This sequence originates from a woman in her 70s in good health. V and J are TRBV20-1 and TRBJ1-2, with D possibly TRBD1 on 6 matching bases. The CDR3, as DNA: TGCAGTGCTAGTCTTGGGAGGGGGGACCCCGGCAGCTACACCTTC. This gives the protein CSASLGRGDPGSYTF.